Presented here are 32 T cell receptor beta chains from one specimen sequenced in a study of cytomegalovirus exposure and HLA in healthy donors. Data came from immunoSEQ multiplex PCR; TCRdb stores just in-frame clones and leaves some out. The data show over 150,000 clones, roughly 85% seen once. Sequenced sample: PBMCs. The receptors stem from a man aged 18-30 years in good health and CMV-seropositive.

The V gene is TRBV10-3, the J gene TRBJ2-2, with TRBD1 matching 12 bases. CDR3 size: 16 residues. Germline V gene lookup returns CDR1 ENHRY and CDR2 SYGVKD. V shed 3 bases, J shed 5 bases, and the junction held 4 bases outside the gene matches. The CDR3 sequence is CAISDQGQGATGELFF. DNA of the CDR3: TGTGCCATCAGTGATCAGGGACAGGGGGCGACCGGGGAGCTGTTTTTT.

This clone appeared once. V usage is TRBV5-4 and J usage is TRBJ2-2, with 10 bases fitting TRBD2. Germline CDR1 and CDR2: SGHNT and YYREEE (reference sequence). J gave up 1 base and V 4 bases, and 4 bases lay outside the gene matches. The CDR3 is 16 residues long. The CDR3 nucleotides are TGTGCCAGCAGCGCCGGACTAGCGGTGAACACCGGGGAGCTGTTTTTT. Translated, it gives CASSAGLAVNTGELFF.

CDR3 residues: CASSQNGQWTSGGATYTQYF. DNA of the CDR3: TGTGCCAGCAGCCAAAACGGACAATGGACTAGCGGGGGGGCGACGTATACGCAGTATTTT. The V and J genes are TRBV14 and TRBJ2-3; 15 nucleotides line up with TRBD2. J was trimmed by 7 bases and V by 2 bases; bases with no gene match: 16. This CDR3 has 20 amino acids. Germline V gene sequence: CDR1 SGHDN, CDR2 FVKESK.

To note about this clone: The same CDR3 can be traced to other DNA sequences in this sample. The CDR3 sequence: CASSLNTGELFF. The CDR3 DNA reads as TGTGCCAGCAGCCTCAACACCGGGGAGCTGTTTTTT. The J gene is TRBJ2-2, the V gene TRBV5-4; no clear D. This CDR3 has 12 residues. V was cut by 4 bases and J by 2 bases, with 3 bases left in between. CDR1 SGHNT and CDR2 YYREEE come from the germline V gene (reference sequence).

The chain uses TRBV19 and TRBJ1-5, with 7 bases fitting TRBD1. Germline loops: CDR1 LNHDA, CDR2 SQIVND (reference sequence). J gave up 6 bases and V 5 bases, and 7 bases lay outside the gene matches. The CDR3 is 14 amino acids. In nucleotides, the CDR3 is TGTGCCAGTAGTCCGCTGACAGGGCGTCAGCCCCAGCATTTT. This codes for CASSPLTGRQPQHF.

V and J are TRBV30 and TRBJ1-1, with TRBD1 as a possible D gene (6 bases). The CDR3 totals 11 residues. Germline V gene sequence: CDR1 GTSNPN, CDR2 SVGIG (reference sequence). The ends were cut back, 7 bases at V and 5 bases at J, with 11 bases in the middle. The CDR3 here is CASRGGTEAFF. As DNA, the CDR3 is TGTGCCTCTAGGGGGGGGACTGAAGCTTTCTTT.

The chain employs TRBV11-2 and TRBJ2-3; D is possibly TRBD2 (6 bases). The CDR3 runs to 14 residues. Looked up from germline, CDR1 is SGHAT and CDR2 is FQNNGV. V lost 5 bases to trimming and J lost 2 bases, with 11 bases between them. The CDR3 DNA follows: TGTGCCAGCAGCGCGGGACTCCTCACAGATACGCAGTATTTT. As protein: CASSAGLLTDTQYF.

The chain carries TRBV27 and TRBJ1-2, with TRBD1 identical over 10 bases. Trimming cost V 9 bases and J 0 bases; bases outside gene matches: 13. Germline CDR1 is MNHEY and CDR2 is SMNVEV (reference sequence). This CDR3 has 17 amino acids. This CDR3 is CASSYTTGGFSNYGYTF. The CDR3 coding sequence is TGTGCCAGTTCCTACACGACAGGGGGCTTCTCTAACTATGGCTACACCTTC.

The V gene is TRBV5-1, the J gene TRBJ2-3, with 13 positions matching TRBD2. There are 16 residues in the CDR3. Trimming removed 3 bases from V and 3 bases from J; junction bases left unmatched: 4. Germline loops: CDR1 SGHRS, CDR2 YFSETQ. CDR3 bases: TGCGCCAGCAGCTGGCCGGGACTAGCGGGGACAGATACGCAGTATTTT. Amino acid sequence: CASSWPGLAGTDTQYF. The full variable domain, rest sourced from reference TRBV5-1 and TRBJ2-3, is KAGVTQTPRYLIKTRGQQVTLSCSPISGHRSVSWYQQTPGQGLQFLFEYFSETQRNKGNFPGRFSGRQFSNSRSEMNVSTLELGDSALYLCASSWPGLAGTDTQYFGPGTRLTVL.

The rearrangement links TRBV7-9 to TRBJ1-2, with 9 bases identical to TRBD1. Germline V gives CDR1 SEHNR, CDR2 FQNEAQ (reference sequence). The CDR3 length is 13 residues. After removal of 3 bases from V and 8 bases from J, the junction contained 4 bases not matched to a gene. CDR3 amino acids: CASSLGTGKGYTF. The CDR3 coding sequence is TGTGCCAGCAGCTTGGGGACAGGGAAAGGCTACACCTTC.

The V and J genes are TRBV25-1 and TRBJ2-7; maybe TRBD2 (5 bases). V shed 7 bases and J shed 5 bases, with 18 bases lying between them. This CDR3 is built from 14 residues. Germline V gene sequence: CDR1 MGHDK, CDR2 SYGVNS. This CDR3 reads CASTGVAGGDEQYF. In DNA, the CDR3 is TGTGCCAGCACCGGGGTGGCCGGTGGGGACGAGCAGTACTTC.

DNA for the CDR3: TGTGCCAGCAGTCCTAACCTGGCAGGGGCCGAAAAACTGTTTTTT. Protein: CASSPNLAGAEKLFF. The V gene is TRBV28, the J gene TRBJ1-4, with a weak D call TRBD1 (6 bases). V was shortened by 5 bases and J by 8 bases, with 18 bases between the two germline ends. Per germline, CDR1 MDHEN and CDR2 SYDVKM. The CDR3 totals 15 residues.

This clone was detected only once. The chain recombines TRBV9 with TRBJ2-2, with D unclear. Germline values: CDR1 SGDLS, CDR2 YYNGEE. The V and J ends lost 2 bases and 4 bases respectively, with 3 bases between them. This CDR3 comprises 12 residues. This CDR3 is CASSVSTGELFF. Here the CDR3 DNA reads TGTGCCAGCAGCGTTAGCACCGGGGAGCTGTTTTTT.

V and J are TRBV6-5 and TRBJ2-3; D is perhaps TRBD2 (5 bases). There are 15 residues in the CDR3. Trimming took off 0 bases at V and 5 bases at J, with 12 bases between the two ends. Germline assignment: CDR1 MNHEY and CDR2 SVGAGI. In nucleotides, the CDR3 is TGTGCCAGCAGTTACTCGAGGGCCCGGGGAGATACGCAGTATTTT. This gives the protein CASSYSRARGDTQYF.

This clone was picked up one time. The chain joins TRBV28 to TRBJ2-7; D is undetermined. Trimming cost V 3 bases and J 0 bases, with 9 bases left between them. The CDR3 length is 14 residues. Germline loops: CDR1 MDHEN, CDR2 SYDVKM. As DNA, the CDR3 is TGTGCCAGCAGTTTTTTGCAGTCCTCCTACGAGCAGTACTTC. Its protein is CASSFLQSSYEQYF.

This chain links TRBV2 with TRBJ2-1; no firm D call. V dropped 6 bases and J dropped 0 bases, with 9 bases sitting between them. Germline V gene sequence: CDR1 SNHLY, CDR2 FYNNEI. The CDR3 loop spans 14 amino acids. CDR3 sequence (DNA): TGTGCCAGCAGAAGCAAGAGCTCCTACAATGAGCAGTTCTTC. It codes for CASRSKSSYNEQFF.

CDR3 nucleotide sequence: TGTGCCTGGAGTGCGGGACTAGCGGGAGTGAACGAGCAGTACTTC. This encodes CAWSAGLAGVNEQYF. The rearrangement uses TRBV30 and TRBJ2-7, with 14 bases fitting TRBD2. The CDR3 has 15 amino acids. V lost 1 base to trimming and J lost 5 bases; unmatched junction nucleotides: 4. Germline lookup yields CDR1 GTSNPN and CDR2 SVGIG (reference sequence). Full variable domain (missing parts from reference TRBV30 and TRBJ2-7): SQTIHQWPATLVQPVGSPLSLECTVEGTSNPNLYWYRQAAGRGLQLLFYSVGIGQISSEVPQNLSASRPQDRQFILSSKKLLLSDSGFYLCAWSAGLAGVNEQYFGPGTRLTVT.

This clone was seen once. The chain joins TRBV2 to TRBJ2-7; 7 nucleotides agree with TRBD1. This CDR3 contains 14 residues. CDR1 SNHLY and CDR2 FYNNEI come from the germline V gene. After removal of 7 bases from V and 3 bases from J, the junction contained 9 bases not matched to a gene. The CDR3 region is CASTVGQEFYEQYF. The CDR3 nucleotides read TGTGCCAGCACTGTAGGACAGGAATTCTACGAGCAGTACTTC.

V usage is TRBV7-3 and J usage is TRBJ2-5; the match to TRBD1 covers 7 bases. This CDR3 contains 13 residues. The germline CDR1 and CDR2 sequences are SGHTA and FQGTGA. V shed 5 bases, J shed 2 bases, and the junction held 2 bases outside the gene matches. In DNA, the CDR3 is TGTGCCAGCAGCAGACAGGGACAAGAGACCCAGTACTTC. Amino acid sequence: CASSRQGQETQYF.

The chain carries TRBV18 and TRBJ1-1, with a tentative D call TRBD1 (6 bases). The CDR3 consists of 14 residues. The V gene lost 3 bases and the J gene lost 7 bases, with 15 bases spanning the gap. Germline assignment: CDR1 KGHSH and CDR2 LQKENI. Written as DNA, the CDR3 is TGTGCCAGCTCACCGAGCCGGACAGCCCTTGAAGCTTTCTTT. Amino acids: CASSPSRTALEAFF. Filled out from reference TRBV18 and TRBJ1-1, the complete variable domain reads NAGVMQNPRHLVRRRGQEARLRCSPMKGHSHVYWYRQLPEEGLKFMVYLQKENIIDESGMPKERFSAEFPKEGPSILRIQQVVRGDSAAYFCASSPSRTALEAFFGQGTRLTVV.

This clone was seen a single time. The rearrangement links TRBV28 to TRBJ2-3, with 15 positions matching TRBD2. V lost 4 bases to trimming and J lost 3 bases; unmatched junction nucleotides: 8. The CDR3 length is 18 residues. Germline CDR1 is MDHEN and CDR2 is SYDVKM. The CDR3 bases are TGTGCCAGCAGTTCCCGTGCAGGGACTAGCGGGGGGACAGATACGCAGTATTTT. It is translated as CASSSRAGTSGGTDTQYF.

The chain joins TRBV10-3 to TRBJ2-7; D is perhaps TRBD2 (6 bases). Trimming removed 4 bases at V and 2 bases at J, with 9 bases between. From germline, CDR1 is ENHRY and CDR2 SYGVKD. This CDR3 contains 13 residues. The CDR3 loop reads CAISAAGTYEQYF. CDR3 nucleotide sequence: TGTGCCATCAGTGCCGCGGGAACCTACGAGCAGTACTTC.

The V call is TRBV6-6, the J call TRBJ1-2, with 10 bases fitting TRBD1. Germline CDR1 and CDR2: MNHNY and SVGAGI (reference sequence). The CDR3 length is 15 residues. Unmatched junction bases numbered 3, after V lost 0 bases and J lost 5 bases. CDR3 sequence: CASSYSDRGGYGYTF. The CDR3, as DNA: TGTGCCAGCAGTTACTCGGACAGGGGGGGATATGGCTACACCTTC.

The chain employs TRBV6-1 and TRBJ1-5; D is unresolved. The CDR3 is 14 residues long. Deletions cut 2 bases from V and 3 bases from J, with 8 bases between. Per the germline V gene, CDR1 is MNHNS and CDR2 is SASEGT. The CDR3 coding sequence is TGTGCCAGCAGTGAACCCAGAATCAATCAGCCCCAGCATTTT. Translated, it gives CASSEPRINQPQHF.

This clone has a handful of counts. This rearrangement joins TRBV30 to TRBJ2-2, with 7 positions matching TRBD1. This CDR3 spans 13 amino acids. CDR1 is GTSNPN and CDR2 is SVGIG in the germline V gene (reference sequence). V lost 6 bases to trimming and J lost 5 bases; unmatched junction nucleotides: 6. In DNA, the CDR3 is TGTGCCTGCACGACAGGGTCTACCGGGGAGCTGTTTTTT. Protein sequence: CACTTGSTGELFF. The full variable domain, rest sourced from reference TRBV30 and TRBJ2-2, is SQTIHQWPATLVQPVGSPLSLECTVEGTSNPNLYWYRQAAGRGLQLLFYSVGIGQISSEVPQNLSASRPQDRQFILSSKKLLLSDSGFYLCACTTGSTGELFFGEGSRLTVL.

V usage is TRBV27 and J usage is TRBJ2-2; 7 bases are shared with TRBD2. The germline V gene has CDR1 MNHEY and CDR2 SMNVEV (reference sequence). The CDR3 has 15 residues. V shed 4 bases and J 4 bases; nucleotides not matched to a gene: 6. CDR3 in DNA: TGTGCCAGCAGTTGGGGGGGAGGGGCCACCGGGGAGCTGTTTTTT. This sequence encodes CASSWGGGATGELFF.

The chain links TRBV19 to TRBJ1-4; 7 nucleotides agree with TRBD1. Germline CDR1 LNHDA, CDR2 SQIVND (reference sequence). With V trimmed by 3 bases and J by 5 bases, 6 bases remained unmatched. CDR3 length equals 15 residues. The CDR3 nucleotides read TGTGCCAGTAGTATCCGGACAGGTTCGAATGAAAAACTGTTTTTT. Its translation is CASSIRTGSNEKLFF.

The gene calls are TRBV5-1 and TRBJ1-1; D is uncertain. The germline V and J ends were trimmed by 0 bases and 5 bases, with 17 bases remaining between them. From germline, CDR1 is SGHRS and CDR2 YFSETQ. The CDR3 sequence is 16 residues long. CDR3 DNA: TGCGCCAGCAGCTTGGCCCTCTCCCGGGCGGGAACTGAAGCTTTCTTT. Its protein product is CASSLALSRAGTEAFF.

The chain uses TRBV5-1 and TRBJ1-1; D may be TRBD1 (6 bases). The length of the CDR3 is 16 residues. V was clipped by 2 bases and J by 0 bases, with 14 bases between them. Germline lookup yields CDR1 SGHRS and CDR2 YFSETQ. This chain's CDR3 is CASSLNPQGLNTEAFF. The CDR3 DNA is TGCGCCAGCAGCTTAAACCCACAGGGTTTGAACACTGAAGCTTTCTTT. Variable domain in full (rest from reference TRBV5-1 and TRBJ1-1): KAGVTQTPRYLIKTRGQQVTLSCSPISGHRSVSWYQQTPGQGLQFLFEYFSETQRNKGNFPGRFSGRQFSNSRSEMNVSTLELGDSALYLCASSLNPQGLNTEAFFGQGTRLTVV.

This chain links TRBV27 with TRBJ1-1, with TRBD1 matching over 7 bases. Looked up from germline, CDR1 is MNHEY and CDR2 is SMNVEV (reference sequence). The CDR3 contains 13 residues. J gave up 7 bases and V 2 bases, and 4 bases lay outside the gene matches. The CDR3 reads CASSLRSGGEAFF. The CDR3 coding sequence is TGTGCCAGCAGTTTACGGTCAGGGGGTGAAGCTTTCTTT.

This chain links TRBV28 with TRBJ1-2; possibly TRBD1 for D (5 bases). The CDR3 has 14 residues. Trimming left V 5 bases short and J 5 bases short, with 15 bases between. Germline CDR1 MDHEN, CDR2 SYDVKM. The CDR3 region is CASSLMGGLYGYTF. Here the CDR3 DNA reads TGTGCCAGCAGTCTAATGGGGGGGTTATATGGCTACACCTTC.

CDR3 sequence: CAWRDDRIYGYTF. The CDR3 coding sequence is TGTGCCTGGAGGGACGACAGGATATATGGCTACACCTTC. The chain employs TRBV30 and TRBJ1-2; tentative D call: TRBD1 (6 bases). The CDR3 runs 13 residues. CDR1 and CDR2 from the germline V gene are GTSNPN and SVGIG (reference sequence). Trimming left V 3 bases short and J 5 bases short, with 13 bases between. The whole variable domain, remainder taken from reference TRBV30 and TRBJ1-2, is SQTIHQWPATLVQPVGSPLSLECTVEGTSNPNLYWYRQAAGRGLQLLFYSVGIGQISSEVPQNLSASRPQDRQFILSSKKLLLSDSGFYLCAWRDDRIYGYTFGSGTRLTVV.